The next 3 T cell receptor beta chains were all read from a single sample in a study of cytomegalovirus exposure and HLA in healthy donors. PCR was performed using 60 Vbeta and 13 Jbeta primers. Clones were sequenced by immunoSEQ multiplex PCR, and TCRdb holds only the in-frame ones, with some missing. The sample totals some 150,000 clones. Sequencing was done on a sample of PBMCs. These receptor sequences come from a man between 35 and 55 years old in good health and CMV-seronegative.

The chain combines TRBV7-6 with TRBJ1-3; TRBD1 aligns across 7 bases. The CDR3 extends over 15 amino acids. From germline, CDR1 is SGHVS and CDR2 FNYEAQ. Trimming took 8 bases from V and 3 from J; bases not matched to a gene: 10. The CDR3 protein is CASSPGQSFGNTIYF. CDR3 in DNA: TGTGCCAGCTCACCGGGACAGTCCTTTGGAAACACCATATATTTT. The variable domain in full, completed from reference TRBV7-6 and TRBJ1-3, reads GAGVSQSPRYKVTKRGQDVALRCDPISGHVSLYWYRQALGQGPEFLTYFNYEAQQDKSGLPNDRFSAERPEGSISTLTIQRTEQRDSAMYRCASSPGQSFGNTIYFGEGSWLTVV.

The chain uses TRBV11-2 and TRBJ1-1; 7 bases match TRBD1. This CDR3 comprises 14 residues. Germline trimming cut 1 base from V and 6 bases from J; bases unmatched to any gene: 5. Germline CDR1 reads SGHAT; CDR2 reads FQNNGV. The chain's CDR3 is CASSLARQGAEAFF. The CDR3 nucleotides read TGTGCCAGCAGCTTAGCCCGACAGGGCGCTGAAGCTTTCTTT.

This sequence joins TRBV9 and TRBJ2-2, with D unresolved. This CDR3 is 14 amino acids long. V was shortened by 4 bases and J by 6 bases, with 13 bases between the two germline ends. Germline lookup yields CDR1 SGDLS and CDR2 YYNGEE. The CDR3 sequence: CASSFLERAGELFF. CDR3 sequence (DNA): TGTGCCAGCAGCTTCCTGGAACGGGCCGGGGAGCTGTTTTTT.